This TCR beta chain was documented in a study of Ad26.COV2.S vaccination and SARS-CoV-2 variants. Study-level background: Participant was drawn from the COV1001 Ad26.COV2.S trial arm. Intramuscular Ad26.COV2.S doses were given once or twice, 56 days apart. The study, taken as a whole, reports: Once vaccination had occurred, spike-specific CD8+ and CD4+ T cell responses reportedly showed substantial breadth. Participants in the vaccine arm had higher spike-specific TCR breadth; placebo recipients had lower.

The treatment here: around 19 received Ad26.COV2.S at low or high dose, single or two shots; about five received placebo; per-sample allocation not given. Sampling was performed 63 days after the first vaccine or placebo injection. The CDR3 spans 14 residues. Germline loops: CDR1 SQVTM, CDR2 ANQGSEA. The V end lost 7 bases, the J end lost 0 bases, and 15 bases lay between the germline ends. Libraries were prepared by immunoSEQ multiplex PCR; TCRdb keeps only in-frame clonotypes and omits some of them. There are nearly 400,000 clones in the sample; roughly 90% occur only once, and around 1.8% lies in the top ten. A note on this clone: Its antigen is currently unknown.

The clonotype comes from a person between 18 and 60 years old who received the Ad26.COV2.S COVID-19 vaccine or a placebo. The gene calls are TRBV29-1 and TRBJ1-1; the D is unclear. The sequenced sample was peripheral blood, obtained in a trial of Ad26.COV2.S vaccine versus placebo. The CDR3 loop reads CSALKASLNTEAFF. The DNA of the CDR3 is TGCAGCGCTCTAAAAGCCTCTCTGAACACTGAAGCTTTCTTT.